The 31 T cell receptor beta chains in this list originate from one sample, sequenced in a study of blood T cell repertoires in COVID-19. Assay: immunoSEQ multiplex PCR; the TCRdb copy retains only in-frame clones and omits some. The profile covers 400,000 to 450,000 clones, with approximately 88% appearing a single time and 10% to 15% taken by the ten largest. The sequenced sample consisted of peripheral blood. These receptors were collected from a woman aged 45 to 65 with COVID-19, enrolled during active disease.

The V and J genes are TRBV2 and TRBJ2-7; 13 bases line up with TRBD2. Per germline, CDR1 SNHLY and CDR2 FYNNEI. The CDR3 has 15 amino acids. Unmatched junction bases numbered 3, after V lost 2 bases and J lost 5 bases. CDR3 region: CASSETSGGADEQYF. The CDR3 DNA sequence: TGTGCCAGCAGTGAAACTAGCGGGGGGGCAGACGAGCAGTACTTC.

The J gene is TRBJ1-2, the V gene TRBV9, with D uncertain. The CDR3 is 12 residues long. Trimming stripped 3 bases from V and 7 bases from J, with 10 bases between. Germline V gene data show CDR1 as SGDLS and CDR2 as YYNGEE. The CDR3 spells CASSDQGSGYTF. As DNA, the CDR3 is TGTGCCAGCAGCGACCAAGGGAGTGGCTACACCTTC.

The chain joins TRBV11-1 to TRBJ2-2, with 8 nucleotides matching TRBD1. The CDR3 is 15 residues long. J was trimmed by 5 bases and V by 3 bases; bases with no gene match: 5. The germline gives CDR1 SGHAT, CDR2 FQDESV (reference sequence). The CDR3 region is CASSFSQGATGELFF. The DNA for the CDR3 is TGTGCCAGCAGCTTCAGCCAGGGGGCAACCGGGGAGCTGTTTTTT.

The V and J genes are TRBV6-5 and TRBJ1-1; weak D call: TRBD1 (6 bases). Germline values: CDR1 MNHEY, CDR2 SVGAGI. The CDR3 has 11 amino acids. Trimming took off 6 bases at V and 8 bases at J, with 10 bases between the two ends. CDR3 loop: CASRRTVEAFF. For the CDR3, the DNA is TGTGCCAGCAGGAGGACAGTCGAAGCTTTCTTT.

This chain connects TRBV5-4 to TRBJ2-3, with 10 bases matching TRBD1. The CDR3 is made up of 15 amino acids. V shed 6 bases, J shed 3 bases, and the junction held 7 bases outside the gene matches. Germline V gene sequence: CDR1 SGHNT, CDR2 YYREEE (reference sequence). CDR3 nucleotides: TGTGCCAGCACCCTTGGGACAGGGGTAACAGATACGCAGTATTTT. Amino acid sequence: CASTLGTGVTDTQYF.

The V gene is TRBV5-5, the J gene TRBJ1-5; maybe TRBD1 (5 bases). Looked up from germline, CDR1 is SGHKS and CDR2 is YYEKEE (reference sequence). The V end was cut by 1 base, the J end by 0 bases, with 11 bases between. The CDR3 extends over 16 amino acids. The CDR3 here is CASSLISQGSNQPQHF. CDR3 bases: TGTGCCAGCAGCTTGATCAGCCAGGGTAGCAATCAGCCCCAGCATTTT.

This chain's CDR3 is CASRGTGGLNEKLFF. The CDR3 nucleotides are TGCGCCAGCAGGGGGACAGGGGGCCTTAATGAAAAACTGTTTTTT. V gene TRBV5-1 combines with J gene TRBJ1-4, with TRBD1 identical over 12 bases. The CDR3 sequence is 15 residues long. Looked up from germline, CDR1 is SGHRS and CDR2 is YFSETQ. V lost 5 bases, J lost 4 bases, and 3 bases stayed unmatched.

The chain employs TRBV7-9 and TRBJ1-3; 8 nucleotides agree with TRBD1. The germline V gene has CDR1 SEHNR and CDR2 FQNEAQ (reference sequence). The CDR3 has 17 residues. V was clipped by 0 bases and J by 4 bases; unmatched bases: 8. The CDR3: CASSLAGTGFRGNTIYF. The CDR3 region has the DNA TGTGCCAGCAGCTTAGCCGGGACAGGATTTCGAGGAAACACCATATATTTT.

This clone was detected only once. The chain has TRBV30 and TRBJ1-3; D might be TRBD1 (6 bases). Trimming cost V 0 bases and J 4 bases, with 13 bases left between them. The CDR3 totals 15 residues. The V gene's germline CDR1 is GTSNPN and CDR2 SVGIG (reference sequence). CDR3 DNA sequence: TGTGCCTGGAGTGTACCGGGGGGCGTAGGAAACACCATATATTTT. The encoded protein is CAWSVPGGVGNTIYF.

The rearrangement uses TRBV5-4 and TRBJ2-3, with a tentative D call TRBD1 (6 bases). The CDR3 length is 17 residues. Looked up from germline, CDR1 is SGHNT and CDR2 is YYREEE (reference sequence). Trimming stripped 2 bases from V and 0 bases from J, with 16 bases between. The CDR3 sequence is CASSLNQRTASTDTQYF. Here the CDR3 DNA reads TGTGCCAGCAGCTTAAACCAAAGGACAGCTAGCACAGATACGCAGTATTTT.

The table lists this clone with a count of one. The chain carries TRBV30 and TRBJ1-6, with a weak D call TRBD1 (5 bases). The ends were cut back, 2 bases at V and 6 bases at J, with 14 bases in the middle. Germline values: CDR1 GTSNPN, CDR2 SVGIG (reference sequence). The CDR3 runs to 15 residues. The CDR3 here is CAWSQLRASNSPLHF. The CDR3 DNA reads as TGTGCCTGGAGTCAACTCAGGGCCAGTAATTCACCCCTCCACTTT. The entire variable domain, with the rest obtained from reference TRBV30 and TRBJ1-6, is as follows: SQTIHQWPATLVQPVGSPLSLECTVEGTSNPNLYWYRQAAGRGLQLLFYSVGIGQISSEVPQNLSASRPQDRQFILSSKKLLLSDSGFYLCAWSQLRASNSPLHFGNGTRLTVT.

The V and J genes are TRBV12-5 and TRBJ2-7; 11 nucleotides match TRBD1. The germline V gene has CDR1 LGHNT and CDR2 FRNRAP. The CDR3 sequence is 16 residues long. J lost 0 bases, V lost 4 bases, and 5 bases had no gene match. DNA for the CDR3: TGTGCTAGTGGTTCGAGGGACAGGGGGATCTCCTACGAGCAGTACTTC. It codes for CASGSRDRGISYEQYF.

This sequence joins TRBV19 and TRBJ1-2; D remains unclear. The V end was cut by 0 bases, the J end by 7 bases, with 15 bases between. The length of the CDR3 is 15 residues. Germline V gene sequence: CDR1 LNHDA, CDR2 SQIVND (reference sequence). CDR3 in amino acids: CASSIDRQGYGGYTF. The CDR3 DNA reads as TGTGCCAGTAGTATAGATCGACAAGGATATGGTGGCTACACCTTC.

The chain carries TRBV5-1 and TRBJ1-4, with 8 positions matching TRBD1. V trimming: 4 bases; J trimming: 7 bases; junction bases outside the gene matches: 6. The germline gives CDR1 SGHRS, CDR2 YFSETQ. The CDR3 contains 14 residues. The CDR3 region has the DNA TGCGCCAGCAGCGCCAGGGGGCTTGGTGAAAAACTGTTTTTT. It yields the protein CASSARGLGEKLFF.

About this clone itself: The sample contains more than one DNA sequence encoding this CDR3. The chain uses TRBV12-3 or TRBV12-4 and TRBJ1-2; D is unresolved. V was pared by 6 bases and J by 6 bases, with 5 bases between. The CDR3 sequence is 10 residues long. CDR3 protein: CASSYNGYTF. In nucleotides, the CDR3 is TGTGCCAGCAGCTATAATGGCTACACCTTC.

The chain is built from TRBV30 and TRBJ1-1, with D tentatively TRBD1 (5 bases). Trimming took off 4 bases at V and 4 bases at J, with 13 bases between the two ends. Looked up from germline, CDR1 is GTSNPN and CDR2 is SVGIG (reference sequence). The CDR3 sequence is 13 residues long. The CDR3 region has the DNA TGTGCCTGGACTCTAGGGGTTGGCACTGAAGCTTTCTTT. Encoded protein: CAWTLGVGTEAFF.

The J gene is TRBJ2-1, the V gene TRBV6-4; perhaps TRBD2 as D (5 bases). The CDR3 contains 12 residues. Germline-derived CDR1 and CDR2 are MRHNA and SNTAGT. The V end was cut by 7 bases, the J end by 7 bases, with 11 bases between. CDR3 DNA: TGTGCCAGCAAGAACCGGGAAAATGAGCAGTTCTTC. This gives the protein CASKNRENEQFF.

The chain is built from TRBV13 and TRBJ2-7; 7 nucleotides line up with TRBD2. The junction had 8 bases not matched to a gene; V was cut back by 1 base and J by 2 bases. Germline V gene sequence: CDR1 PRHDT, CDR2 FYEKMQ (reference sequence). CDR3 length equals 16 residues. The CDR3 sequence: CASSLVGQGGPYEQYF. Here the CDR3 DNA reads TGTGCCAGCAGCTTAGTGGGGCAGGGAGGGCCCTACGAGCAGTACTTC.

The gene calls are TRBV6-5 and TRBJ1-1; D ambiguous. The CDR3 totals 10 residues. Trimming stripped 6 bases from V and 7 bases from J, with 6 bases between. Germline CDR1 is MNHEY and CDR2 is SVGAGI. CDR3 DNA sequence: TGTGCCAGCAGGGCGGGTGAAGCTTTCTTT. Its translation is CASRAGEAFF.

The rearrangement links TRBV5-1 to TRBJ2-7; D is perhaps TRBD1 (5 bases). Deletions cut 1 base from V and 0 bases from J, with 8 bases between. In germline, CDR1 is SGHRS, CDR2 YFSETQ. The CDR3 runs to 14 residues. The CDR3 loop is CASSLLRDSYEQYF. CDR3 nucleotide sequence: TGCGCCAGCAGCTTGCTCAGGGACTCCTACGAGCAGTACTTC.

J is TRBJ1-2 and V is TRBV6-1; TRBD1 matches at 7 bases. V trimming: 3 bases; J trimming: 2 bases; junction bases outside the gene matches: 6. Germline V gives CDR1 MNHNS, CDR2 SASEGT. The CDR3 totals 15 residues. The CDR3 region is CASSEQGGVNYGYTF. CDR3 sequence (DNA): TGTGCCAGCAGTGAGCAAGGGGGCGTCAACTATGGCTACACCTTC.

The rearrangement uses TRBV5-4 and TRBJ1-2; 10 nucleotides align to TRBD1. The V gene end was trimmed by 2 bases and the J gene end by 4 bases; junction bases not matched to a gene: 5. Per germline, CDR1 SGHNT and CDR2 YYREEE (reference sequence). This CDR3 region has 15 residues. CDR3 in amino acids: CASSFRQGAFYGYTF. DNA for the CDR3: TGTGCCAGCAGCTTTCGACAGGGGGCATTCTATGGCTACACCTTC.

This chain joins TRBV4-1 and TRBJ2-1, with 10 bases that match TRBD2. Germline V lookup: CDR1 MGHRA, CDR2 YSYEKL. CDR3 length equals 18 residues. V was pared by 4 bases and J by 9 bases, with 18 bases of the junction left unmatched. CDR3 DNA sequence: TGCGCCAGCAGCCGCTTTGTTGAGTTGACTAGCGGGTCCCGTGAGCAGTTCTTC. The encoded protein is CASSRFVELTSGSREQFF.

CDR3 DNA sequence: TGTGCCAGCAGCCCAGGGACTGAAGCTTTCTTT. It encodes CASSPGTEAFF. This rearrangement joins TRBV25-1 to TRBJ1-1; a possible D gene is TRBD1 (5 bases). Germline-derived CDR1 and CDR2 are MGHDK and SYGVNS. The CDR3 is made up of 11 amino acids. V was pared by 6 bases and J by 5 bases, with 7 bases between.

The chain links TRBV11-3 to TRBJ2-7; 7 bases are shared with TRBD2. Germline V gene data show CDR1 as SGHNT and CDR2 as YENEEA. V trimming: 1 base; J trimming: 3 bases; junction bases outside the gene matches: 3. The CDR3 has 14 residues. In nucleotides, the CDR3 is TGTGCCAGCAGCTTAGCGGGGGACTACTACGAGCAGTACTTC. Translation gives CASSLAGDYYEQYF. The full variable domain, in which reference TRBV11-3 and TRBJ2-7 provide the parts outside the CDR3, is EAGVVQSPRYKIIEKKQPVAFWCNPISGHNTLYWYLQNLGQGPELLIRYENEEAVDDSQLPKDRFSAERLKGVDSTLKIQPAELGDSAVYLCASSLAGDYYEQYFGPGTRLTVT.

The V call is TRBV5-1, the J call TRBJ2-1, with a tentative D call TRBD1 (6 bases). V was clipped by 2 bases and J by 7 bases, with 13 bases between them. This CDR3 has 14 residues. Germline CDR1 reads SGHRS; CDR2 reads YFSETQ. CDR3 in DNA: TGCGCCAGCAGCTTTTGGACAGCCCCGAATGAGCAGTTCTTC. This sequence encodes CASSFWTAPNEQFF.

The chain recombines TRBV7-9 with TRBJ1-2; D is unresolved. V was pared by 5 bases and J by 10 bases, with 11 bases between. Germline CDR1 reads SEHNR; CDR2 reads FQNEAQ (reference sequence). The CDR3 covers 11 residues. The CDR3 reads CASSPETIYTF. The CDR3, as DNA: TGTGCCAGCAGCCCGGAGACGATCTACACCTTC.

The sample holds one count of this clone. The rearrangement links TRBV19 to TRBJ2-3, with D possibly matching TRBD1 (6 bases). V dropped 5 bases and J dropped 6 bases, with 24 bases sitting between them. CDR1 and CDR2 from the germline V gene are LNHDA and SQIVND (reference sequence). This CDR3 comprises 17 residues. The CDR3 DNA follows: TGTGCCAGTAGTTCTCCTGGCGGTGGGGGCTCGTGGGATACGCAGTATTTT. Amino acids: CASSSPGGGGSWDTQYF.

The rearrangement uses TRBV2 and TRBJ1-5; TRBD1 might be the D (6 bases). This CDR3 contains 17 residues. V shed 2 bases and J shed 4 bases, with 18 bases lying between them. The germline V gene has CDR1 SNHLY and CDR2 FYNNEI. In DNA, the CDR3 is TGTGCCAGCAGTGAATACGGGCCAGGGGAAAAGAATCAGCCCCAGCATTTT. Protein product: CASSEYGPGEKNQPQHF.

The gene calls are TRBV5-4 and TRBJ1-3; 7 bases map to TRBD1. The germline gives CDR1 SGHNT, CDR2 YYREEE (reference sequence). Trimming cost V 1 base and J 1 base; bases outside gene matches: 5. The CDR3 is made up of 16 amino acids. The CDR3 region has the DNA TGTGCCAGCAGCTTGACAGGGGACCTTTCTGGAAACACCATATATTTT. This sequence encodes CASSLTGDLSGNTIYF. Based on the CDR3 plus reference TRBV5-4 and TRBJ1-3, the full variable domain is ETGVTQSPTHLIKTRGQQVTLRCSSQSGHNTVSWYQQALGQGPQFIFQYYREEENGRGNFPPRFSGLQFPNYSSELNVNALELDDSALYLCASSLTGDLSGNTIYFGEGSWLTVV.

The chain combines TRBV11-2 with TRBJ1-3; D not certain. V lost 2 bases and J lost 4, with 12 bases in between. The germline V gene encodes CDR1 SGHAT and CDR2 FQNNGV. The CDR3 is made up of 15 amino acids. The CDR3 coding sequence is TGTGCCAGCAGCTTAAGAGGGCTCTCCGGAAACACCATATATTTT. Its protein product is CASSLRGLSGNTIYF.